The entry below gives a single TCR beta chain sequence along with its context. The data were obtained in a study of blood T cell repertoires in COVID-19. Study as a whole: Acute-phase and convalescent COVID-19 samples originated in the United States, Italy and Spain. Sample material is recorded as cDNA or gDNA derived from T cells, B-cell-depleted T cells, or PBMCs.

Methods used by the authors: Estimation of nucleated cell counts was performed using reference gene primer amplification. Clones were sequenced by immunoSEQ multiplex PCR, and TCRdb holds only the in-frame ones, with some missing. The V and J calls and clone size are taken from that table; D and trimming were inferred from the DNA. The table includes around 70,000 clones, less than 80% detected once. The germline V and J ends were trimmed by 8 bases and 8 bases, with 16 bases remaining between them. The CDR3 length is 14 residues. Germline CDR1 reads SNHLY; CDR2 reads FYNNEI. J is TRBJ1-6 and V is TRBV2; D might be TRBD1 (5 bases). The sequencing sample was made of peripheral blood. The sequence was obtained from a man in his 60s with active or convalescent COVID-19. CDR3 sequence reads: CASSYRIRDSPLHF. CDR3 nucleotide sequence: TGTGCCAGCTCATACAGGATTCGCGATTCACCCCTCCACTTT.